A single sample is the source of the 28 T cell receptor beta chains below, sequenced in a study of OX40 agonist ivuxolimab in advanced cancers. The table came from immunoSEQ multiplex PCR; TCRdb's copy has only in-frame clones and leaves some out. The data hold about 77,000 clones, with around 80% observed a single time. Sequenced here: CD4+ or CD8+ T cells sorted from blood, sampled in a trial of the OX40 agonist ivuxolimab. The receptors come from an adult with an advanced solid tumor such as melanoma, head and neck, liver or kidney cancer.

V and J are TRBV18 and TRBJ1-1, with D perhaps matching TRBD1 (6 bases). The V end lost 2 bases, the J end lost 0 bases, and 10 bases lay between the germline ends. Looked up from germline, CDR1 is KGHSH and CDR2 is LQKENI. The CDR3 is 15 residues long. CDR3 DNA: TGTGCCAGCTCACCAGGGGGGCAGCTGAACACTGAAGCTTTCTTT. Translated, it gives CASSPGGQLNTEAFF.

V and J are TRBV18 and TRBJ1-4; D gene unclear. This CDR3 has 11 residues. Germline V gene data show CDR1 as KGHSH and CDR2 as LQKENI. V was shortened by 6 bases and J by 5 bases, with 4 bases between the two germline ends. The CDR3 region is CASSSNEKLFF. CDR3 DNA sequence: TGTGCCAGCTCGTCGAATGAAAAACTGTTTTTT.

The chain is built from TRBV5-1 and TRBJ2-2; D call uncertain. The CDR3 totals 14 residues. The germline CDR1 and CDR2 sequences are SGHRS and YFSETQ. Trimming pared 0 bases from V and 0 bases from J, leaving 3 bases between. This CDR3 reads CASSLDPNTGELFF. The DNA for the CDR3 is TGCGCCAGCAGCTTGGATCCGAACACCGGGGAGCTGTTTTTT. Drawing the rest from reference TRBV5-1 and TRBJ2-2, the complete variable domain is KAGVTQTPRYLIKTRGQQVTLSCSPISGHRSVSWYQQTPGQGLQFLFEYFSETQRNKGNFPGRFSGRQFSNSRSEMNVSTLELGDSALYLCASSLDPNTGELFFGEGSRLTVL.

The V gene is TRBV7-9, the J gene TRBJ1-3; a possible D gene is TRBD1 (5 bases). Germline V CDR1 and CDR2: SEHNR, FQNEAQ (reference sequence). V was trimmed by 5 bases and J by 4 bases, leaving 18 bases between them. This CDR3 comprises 16 residues. CDR3 sequence: CASSREAQVSGNTIYF. The DNA of the CDR3 is TGTGCCAGCAGCCGCGAAGCACAGGTTTCGGGAAACACCATATATTTT.

The genes are TRBV28 and TRBJ1-2; 9 bases map to TRBD1. Germline values: CDR1 MDHEN, CDR2 SYDVKM. The CDR3 sequence is 14 residues long. Losses at the gene ends were 5 bases for V and 4 bases for J; bases not matched to a gene: 5. The chain's CDR3 is CASSVPGQGYGYTF. The CDR3 DNA sequence: TGTGCCAGCAGTGTGCCGGGACAGGGCTATGGCTACACCTTC.

The chain joins TRBV6-1 to TRBJ2-5; 7 bases are a match to TRBD1. This CDR3 is built from 14 residues. V dropped 7 bases and J dropped 3; count of bases not matched to a gene: 8. Germline V gene lookup returns CDR1 MNHNS and CDR2 SASEGT. CDR3 sequence (DNA): TGTGCCAGCACGCCCGGGACAGCCGAAGAGACCCAGTACTTC. Translated: CASTPGTAEETQYF.

V usage is TRBV19 and J usage is TRBJ2-3; weak D call: TRBD2 (6 bases). CDR1 is LNHDA and CDR2 is SQIVND in the germline V gene (reference sequence). Trimming pared 9 bases from V and 8 bases from J, leaving 42 bases between. This CDR3 contains 21 residues. For the CDR3, the DNA is TGTGCCAGGCCCCTCGTAAGGGAGGCGGGACGCCCAACTGGCGTGTTAGGTACGCAGTATTTT. Its translation: CARPLVREAGRPTGVLGTQYF.

The chain uses TRBV7-9 and TRBJ1-2; 8 bases line up with TRBD1. The V gene's germline CDR1 is SEHNR and CDR2 FQNEAQ (reference sequence). CDR3 size: 16 residues. V lost 4 bases to trimming and J lost 1 base; unmatched junction nucleotides: 8. In nucleotides, the CDR3 is TGTGCCAGCAGCTCCCCACAGGGGGGAAGTAACTATGGCTACACCTTC. Translated, it gives CASSSPQGGSNYGYTF.

The chain has TRBV6-5 and TRBJ2-3; 8 bases fit TRBD1. V shed 8 bases and J 10 bases; nucleotides not matched to a gene: 5. The CDR3 runs to 11 residues. In germline, CDR1 is MNHEY, CDR2 SVGAGI. CDR3 in amino acids: CASRQGSAQYF. The DNA for the CDR3 is TGTGCCAGCCGACAGGGGTCGGCGCAGTATTTT.

The V gene is TRBV28, the J gene TRBJ1-2, with TRBD1 matching over 7 bases. The CDR3 covers 13 residues. Per germline, CDR1 MDHEN and CDR2 SYDVKM. The J segment lost 3 bases and the V segment lost 9 bases, leaving 7 bases of the junction unmatched. The CDR3 DNA follows: TGTGCCAGTAACACACAGGGGTACTATGGCTACACCTTC. It specifies CASNTQGYYGYTF.

This clone was observed a handful of times. V gene TRBV29-1 combines with J gene TRBJ1-2; D is undetermined. Germline values: CDR1 SQVTM, CDR2 ANQGSEA. V gave up 4 bases and J gave up 12 bases, with 18 bases separating them. This CDR3 is built from 12 residues. The CDR3 DNA reads as TGCAGCGTTGTGACGACTGCCATAGCCCACACCTTC. This encodes CSVVTTAIAHTF.

This clone came up a few times. The gene calls are TRBV5-5 and TRBJ2-7; 9 bases are shared with TRBD1. The germline CDR1 and CDR2 sequences are SGHKS and YYEKEE (reference sequence). This CDR3 spans 16 amino acids. V shed 4 bases and J 2 bases; nucleotides not matched to a gene: 10. This chain's CDR3 is CASSDHAGQGAYEQYF. CDR3 coding DNA: TGTGCCAGCAGCGATCACGCGGGACAGGGAGCCTACGAGCAGTACTTC.

This clone was counted once. This sequence joins TRBV11-2 and TRBJ1-1, with D possibly being TRBD1 (5 bases). V was cut by 6 bases and J by 1 base, with 9 bases left in between. The germline CDR1 and CDR2 sequences are SGHAT and FQNNGV. This CDR3 has 13 residues. The CDR3 nucleotides read TGTGCCAGCAGGGGGCAGAGGAACACTGAAGCTTTCTTT. Protein product: CASRGQRNTEAFF.

This clone has only a few counts. The chain is built from TRBV4-2 and TRBJ2-5, with D possibly matching TRBD2 (5 bases). The CDR3 spans 15 residues. V was pared by 4 bases and J by 2 bases, with 14 bases between. The germline V gene has CDR1 LGHNA and CDR2 YNFKEQ. CDR3 amino acids: CASSPRGGGQETQYF. The CDR3 region has the DNA TGTGCCAGCAGCCCTAGAGGAGGAGGACAAGAGACCCAGTACTTC.

V usage is TRBV19 and J usage is TRBJ1-5; 10 positions agree with TRBD1. CDR1 and CDR2 (germline): LNHDA, SQIVND (reference sequence). CDR3 length: 14 residues. V lost 6 bases and J lost 8; bases outside the gene matches: 7. The CDR3 loop reads CASRVTGGGEPQHF. The CDR3 DNA is TGTGCCAGTAGGGTGACAGGGGGCGGGGAGCCCCAGCATTTT.

This clone was picked up one time. The gene calls are TRBV5-1 and TRBJ2-5; TRBD1 is a possible D gene (6 bases). V lost 0 bases and J 3 bases, leaving 9 bases between the germline ends. The CDR3 sequence is 14 residues long. The germline V gene encodes CDR1 SGHRS and CDR2 YFSETQ. In nucleotides, the CDR3 is TGCGCCAGCAGCTTGGACAGGGTGGAAGAGACCCAGTACTTC. Translation: CASSLDRVEETQYF. The complete variable domain, with remaining parts taken from reference TRBV5-1 and TRBJ2-5, reads KAGVTQTPRYLIKTRGQQVTLSCSPISGHRSVSWYQQTPGQGLQFLFEYFSETQRNKGNFPGRFSGRQFSNSRSEMNVSTLELGDSALYLCASSLDRVEETQYFGPGTRLLVL.

J is TRBJ2-1 and V is TRBV6-5; D remains ambiguous. In germline, CDR1 is MNHEY, CDR2 SVGAGI. The CDR3 length is 14 residues. The V and J ends lost 6 bases and 2 bases respectively, with 11 bases between them. The CDR3 nucleotides read TGTGCCAGCAGCCGAGGACCACCCTACAATGAGCAGTTCTTC. Translating gives CASSRGPPYNEQFF.

The chain is built from TRBV18 and TRBJ2-1, with TRBD2 matching over 7 bases. The CDR3 runs 14 residues. The trim removed 5 bases at V and 8 bases at J, leaving 9 bases unmatched. Germline CDR1 is KGHSH and CDR2 is LQKENI. In DNA, the CDR3 is TGTGCCAGCTCAGGAGTGTTCCGGGGGGATGAGCAGTTCTTC. Amino acids: CASSGVFRGDEQFF.

The rearrangement uses TRBV7-9 and TRBJ1-4; TRBD1 might be the D (6 bases). Trimming stripped 8 bases from V and 8 bases from J, with 15 bases between. CDR1 and CDR2 (germline): SEHNR, FQNEAQ (reference sequence). The CDR3 consists of 13 residues. CDR3 residues: CASQLGGREKLFF. As DNA, the CDR3 is TGTGCCAGCCAGTTAGGGGGAAGGGAAAAACTGTTTTTT. The whole variable domain, remainder taken from reference TRBV7-9 and TRBJ1-4, is DTGVSQNPRHKITKRGQNVTFRCDPISEHNRLYWYRQTLGQGPEFLTYFQNEAQLEKSRLLSDRFSAERPKGSFSTLEIQRTEQGDSAMYLCASQLGGREKLFFGSGTQLSVL.

The chain links TRBV29-1 to TRBJ2-3; the D gene is possibly TRBD1 (5 bases). CDR3 length: 12 residues. The V end lost 3 bases, the J end lost 4 bases, and 8 bases lay between the germline ends. Germline V lookup: CDR1 SQVTM, CDR2 ANQGSEA. The CDR3, as DNA: TGCAGCGTTGAGCAGGGTTCAGATACGCAGTATTTT. As protein: CSVEQGSDTQYF.

This clone was observed a single time. The V gene is TRBV11-3, the J gene TRBJ2-1; possibly TRBD2 for D (6 bases). Germline values: CDR1 SGHNT, CDR2 YENEEA. The CDR3 runs 16 residues. Trimming took 4 bases from V and 6 from J, leaving 19 bases between them. CDR3 bases: TGTGCCAGCAGCTCCCGAAGCGGGCTTGCTGCCAATGAGCAGTTCTTC. It specifies CASSSRSGLAANEQFF.

The chain combines TRBV11-2 with TRBJ1-4; D not certain. Germline lookup yields CDR1 SGHAT and CDR2 FQNNGV. The CDR3 runs to 15 residues. With 6 bases removed from V and 7 bases from J, the gap between germline ends came to 18 bases. The CDR3 region has the DNA TGTGCCAGCAGACCGAGTGGGTATAGGGTTGAAAAACTGTTTTTT. This codes for CASRPSGYRVEKLFF.

The V call is TRBV30, the J call TRBJ1-2, with D maybe TRBD1 (5 bases). The CDR3 contains 14 residues. With 0 bases removed from V and 8 bases from J, the gap between germline ends came to 16 bases. From germline, CDR1 is GTSNPN and CDR2 SVGIG (reference sequence). The CDR3: CAWSVRRVDQGYTF. The CDR3 region has the DNA TGTGCCTGGAGTGTTCGCAGGGTAGATCAGGGCTACACCTTC.

V and J are TRBV7-9 and TRBJ1-2, with 8 bases identical to TRBD1. Germline values: CDR1 SEHNR, CDR2 FQNEAQ (reference sequence). Unmatched junction bases numbered 7, after V lost 2 bases and J lost 8 bases. The CDR3 sequence is 14 residues long. CDR3 region: CASSLPDRGGGYTF. The CDR3 region has the DNA TGTGCCAGCAGCTTACCCGACAGGGGAGGGGGCTACACCTTC.

This clone was recorded once. The chain links TRBV19 to TRBJ2-5, with D uncertain. The V end lost 4 bases, the J end lost 5 bases, and 11 bases lay between the germline ends. CDR1 LNHDA and CDR2 SQIVND come from the germline V gene (reference sequence). The CDR3 has 13 residues. The DNA for the CDR3 is TGTGCCAGTAGTACTTACGGGCGGGAGACCCAGTACTTC. Amino acid sequence: CASSTYGRETQYF.

The genes are TRBV6-1 and TRBJ1-1, with a tentative D call TRBD1 (5 bases). The CDR3 covers 12 residues. Trimming pared 8 bases from V and 5 bases from J, leaving 12 bases between. Per the germline V gene, CDR1 is MNHNS and CDR2 is SASEGT. DNA of the CDR3: TGTGCCAGCGGCAGGGTAAAAACTGAAGCTTTCTTT. It is translated as CASGRVKTEAFF.

V gene TRBV7-2 combines with J gene TRBJ1-2; D is uncertain. V shed 5 bases and J shed 2 bases, with 9 bases lying between them. The CDR3 is 13 amino acids. Germline CDR1 reads SGHTA; CDR2 reads FQGNSA. The CDR3 coding sequence is TGTGCCAGCAGCCTCGGCCGCAACTATGGCTACACCTTC. It codes for CASSLGRNYGYTF.

This clone has only one observation. The chain employs TRBV11-2 and TRBJ2-1; D is undetermined. Germline V gives CDR1 SGHAT, CDR2 FQNNGV. Trimming stripped 4 bases from V and 8 bases from J, with 12 bases between. The CDR3 runs to 13 residues. DNA for the CDR3: TGTGCCAGCAGCTCCCAGACCCCCCATGAGCAGTTCTTC. It specifies CASSSQTPHEQFF.